This TCR beta chain was found in a study of cytomegalovirus exposure and HLA in healthy donors. Findings and caveats of the study: Later on, analysis showed that most CMV-associated TCR beta chains appeared to be HLA-restricted. Later analysis revealed greater clonal expansion in HLA-associated TCR beta chains than in equally common others.

With regard to this clone: Its antigen remains unknown.

Germline loops: CDR1 MGHRA, CDR2 YSYEKL. V was clipped by 1 base and J by 1 base, with 13 bases between them. This CDR3 is 16 amino acids long. Both 60 Vbeta primers and 13 Jbeta primers went into the PCR. Measured with immunoSEQ multiplex PCR; TCRdb has only the in-frame clones, and not every one. The profile shows some 57,000 clones, approximately 70% of them singletons. Whereas donors were nominally healthy upon sampling, unrecorded immune exposures were probable. The clonotype originates from a woman aged 55-69 years in good health and CMV-seropositive. The rearrangement links TRBV4-1 to TRBJ1-1; a weak D match, TRBD1 (6 bases). Sequences were obtained from PBMCs. The CDR3 region has the DNA TGCGCCAGCAGCCAAGGGGATGGCAGGGGGAACACTGAAGCTTTCTTT. Translation gives CASSQGDGRGNTEAFF.